This T cell receptor beta chain derives from a study of CD8+ T cells in alopecia areata. Study-level points and caveats: Under tofacitinib, numerous expanded lesional clonotypes remained detectable in scalp and blood. Tofacitinib delivered significant drops in scalp clonality and in expanded CD8+ clones among the top 100. Clonality exceeded that of normal scalp in lesional scalp, most notably in alopecia totalis/universalis.

The treatment here: oral pan-JAK inhibitor, 5-10 mg twice daily. Investigators sorted PBMCs to obtain both CD4+ and CD8+ T cells. Reverse transcription of extracted RNA yielded cDNA, which provided the sequencing template. Measured with immunoSEQ multiplex PCR; TCRdb has only the in-frame clones, and not every one. Here the sample spans 110,000 to 150,000 clones, nearly 55% being singletons. The V gene lost 3 bases and the J gene lost 2 bases, with 17 bases spanning the gap. The CDR3 length is 15 residues. Germline V gives CDR1 SQVTM, CDR2 ANQGSEA. This clone was recorded a few times. Its target is not known.

The sequence derives from a human donor with alopecia areata. This sequence joins TRBV29-1 and TRBJ2-7; possible D gene TRBD1, 6 bases. Specimen: CD8+ T cells sorted from blood, collected at week 4, from a patient treated with tofacitinib. The CDR3, as DNA: TGCAGCGTTGATGGGGACAAGCTGACGCCCTACGAGCAGTACTTC. Translating gives CSVDGDKLTPYEQYF.